What follows are 12 T cell receptor beta chains derived from one specimen sequenced in a study of T cell repertoires in ileal Crohn's disease (dated by TCRdb to about 2019). The time point label here, explained by the study, means: neoterminal ileum biopsy at postoperative endoscopy, about 6 months after surgery. Receptors were amplified or captured by the immunoSEQ multiplex PCR assay. The clones in this table, taken by TCRdb from immuneACCESS, are in-frame only. Not every clone is retained; where verified, under half of the shortfall comes from an unresolved V gene, and the cause of the rest is unknown. Recorded for this sample are about 7,400 clones; approximately 74% of them occurred a single time. The ten largest clones capture around 6.8% of the sample. Sequenced material: ileal tissue. These receptors came from an adult with Crohn's disease.

The rearrangement uses TRBV6-6 and TRBJ2-7; D uncertain. CDR3 size: 12 residues. The germline gives CDR1 MNHNY, CDR2 SVGAGI (reference sequence). Trimming removed 5 bases at V and 3 bases at J, with 8 bases between. For the CDR3, the DNA is TGTGCCAGCAGTGGAGCTCACTACGAGCAGTACTTC. Amino acid sequence: CASSGAHYEQYF.

This clone has a handful of counts. The CDR3 sequence is CASSLWGGGAGNEQFF. In DNA form, the CDR3 reads TGTGCCAGCAGTTTATGGGGCGGGGGGGCCGGGAATGAGCAGTTCTTC. The chain links TRBV28 to TRBJ2-1, with TRBD2 matching 9 bases. The CDR3 contains 16 residues. Germline V gene sequence: CDR1 MDHEN, CDR2 SYDVKM. V was pared by 0 bases and J by 7 bases, with 7 bases of the junction left unmatched.

This clone appeared a few times. This sequence joins TRBV4-1 and TRBJ2-2; D is ambiguous. The V end was cut by 0 bases, the J end by 7 bases, with 15 bases between. CDR1 is MGHRA and CDR2 is YSYEKL in the germline V gene. This CDR3 spans 16 amino acids. This chain's CDR3 is CASSQERLFSGGELFF. For the CDR3, the DNA is TGCGCCAGCAGCCAAGAACGGCTATTCTCGGGCGGGGAGCTGTTTTTT.

J is TRBJ1-6 and V is TRBV4-1, with 9 bases that match TRBD1. CDR3 length: 17 residues. From germline, CDR1 is MGHRA and CDR2 YSYEKL. Trimming removed 3 bases from V and 7 bases from J; junction bases left unmatched: 10. This CDR3 reads CASSHTTTGGLNSPLHF. CDR3 DNA sequence: TGCGCCAGCAGCCACACTACCACAGGGGGCTTGAATTCACCCCTCCACTTT.

On this clone: Distinct nucleotide sequences in the sample also encode this CDR3. This chain uses TRBV18 with TRBJ1-2; D possibly corresponds to TRBD1 (5 bases). From germline, CDR1 is KGHSH and CDR2 LQKENI. The CDR3 is 14 amino acids. The ends were cut back, 2 bases at V and 4 bases at J, with 11 bases in the middle. The CDR3 here is CASSPARDFYGYTF. The CDR3 DNA is TGTGCCAGCTCACCAGCCAGGGATTTCTATGGCTACACCTTC.

The chain couples TRBV7-2 to TRBJ1-6, with D hard to call. Trimming shortened V by 5 bases and J by 7 bases, and 6 bases separated the two germline ends. The CDR3 consists of 12 residues. The germline gives CDR1 SGHTA, CDR2 FQGNSA. For the CDR3, the DNA is TGTGCCAGCAGCACGGGGAATTCACCCCTCCACTTT. Translating it yields CASSTGNSPLHF.

This chain connects TRBV5-6 to TRBJ1-1; maybe TRBD1 (6 bases). CDR3 length: 14 residues. V was cut by 4 bases and J by 6 bases, with 16 bases left in between. Germline assignment: CDR1 SGHDT and CDR2 YYEEEE. The CDR3 loop reads CASSTQTGLSEAFF. The CDR3 DNA reads TGTGCCAGCAGCACGCAGACAGGATTATCTGAAGCTTTCTTT. The variable domain in full, with the rest retrieved from reference TRBV5-6 and TRBJ1-1, is DAGVTQSPTHLIKTRGQQVTLRCSPKSGHDTVSWYQQALGQGPQFIFQYYEEEERQRGNFPDRFSGHQFPNYSSELNVNALLLGDSALYLCASSTQTGLSEAFFGQGTRLTVV.

The J gene is TRBJ1-4, the V gene TRBV13; the D gene is possibly TRBD1 (5 bases). The CDR3 runs 16 residues. V shed 0 bases and J shed 12 bases, with 20 bases lying between them. CDR1 PRHDT and CDR2 FYEKMQ come from the germline V gene (reference sequence). The CDR3 nucleotides are TGTGCCAGCAGCTTAGGGGCCGGACCTCAGGGATCGGAACTGTTTTTT. This encodes CASSLGAGPQGSELFF.

This clone was detected a few times. This sequence joins TRBV19 and TRBJ1-3; D not resolved. The CDR3 contains 14 residues. Between the trimmed V and J ends, which lost 3 bases and 0 bases, there was a span of 6 bases. Germline loops: CDR1 LNHDA, CDR2 SQIVND (reference sequence). The chain's CDR3 is CASSIGLSGNTIYF. For the CDR3, the DNA is TGTGCCAGTAGTATCGGACTCTCTGGAAACACCATATATTTT.

The rearrangement joins TRBV5-5 to TRBJ1-5; perhaps TRBD1 as D (6 bases). Germline loops: CDR1 SGHKS, CDR2 YYEKEE (reference sequence). The V gene lost 0 bases and the J gene lost 9 bases, with 13 bases spanning the gap. The CDR3 is made up of 14 amino acids. The CDR3 is CASSLVDRSPPQHF. CDR3 DNA sequence: TGTGCCAGCAGCTTGGTAGACAGGTCTCCGCCCCAGCATTTT.

The chain links TRBV18 to TRBJ2-2; TRBD2 is a possible D gene (6 bases). The germline CDR1 and CDR2 sequences are KGHSH and LQKENI. Trimming left V 3 bases short and J 2 bases short, with 7 bases between. The CDR3 consists of 14 residues. The CDR3 loop reads CASSPGLNTGELFF. In DNA, the CDR3 is TGTGCCAGCTCACCCGGACTAAACACCGGGGAGCTGTTTTTT.

The chain couples TRBV5-1 to TRBJ2-5; TRBD2 matches 7 bases. This CDR3 is built from 14 residues. J lost 4 bases, V lost 7 bases, and 10 bases had no gene match. Germline CDR1 and CDR2: SGHRS and YFSETQ. CDR3 nucleotides: TGCGCCAGCTGGGGGGGAGTGGTTGGAGAGACCCAGTACTTC. This sequence encodes CASWGGVVGETQYF.